Given below is one T cell receptor beta chain in context. The antigen is unknown. The length of the CDR3 is 20 residues. Trimming cost V 4 bases and J 1 base; bases outside gene matches: 12. Germline V gene data show CDR1 as LGHNA and CDR2 as YNFKEQ. Primers: 60 Vbeta forward and 13 Jbeta reverse. Data came from immunoSEQ multiplex PCR; TCRdb stores just in-frame clones and leaves some out. The repertoire consists of 200,000 to 300,000 clones, with about four fifths occurring once and the leading ten covering 5.4%. This sample was included in a study of cytomegalovirus exposure and HLA in healthy donors. General study points: According to the study, roughly 180 TCR beta chains were cytomegalovirus-associated.

This TCR was recovered from a woman in her thirties or forties in good health and CMV-seropositive. Sequencing was done on a sample of PBMCs. The chain links TRBV4-2 to TRBJ2-4; the match to TRBD2 covers 14 bases. CDR3 sequence reads: CASSLSGTSGRSGAKNIQYF. The DNA of the CDR3 is TGTGCCAGCAGCCTAAGTGGGACTAGCGGGAGATCTGGGGCCAAAAACATTCAGTACTTC.